This TCR beta chain was sequenced for a study of blood T cell repertoires in COVID-19. Study summary: Sample material is recorded as cDNA or gDNA derived from T cells, B-cell-depleted T cells, or PBMCs.

The CDR3 is 11 residues long. Germline assignment: CDR1 SQVTM and CDR2 ANQGSEA. Trimming cost V 3 bases and J 4 bases, with 6 bases left between them. Source study methods: Nucleated cell counts were estimated from reference gene primer amplification. Only in-frame clones appear in the TCRdb table, and some are missing; sequencing was by immunoSEQ multiplex PCR. V, J and clone size are those of that table, while D and trimming were read from the DNA. The table has about 30,000 clones, approximately 91% seen once. Sequenced sample: peripheral blood. This chain links TRBV29-1 with TRBJ1-2, with D uncertain. The clonotype originates from a human donor with active COVID-19. The donor label of this sample is uncertain. In DNA, the CDR3 is TGCAGCGTTGATCCGGTCTATGGCTACACCTTC. It translates to CSVDPVYGYTF. The full variable domain, completed using reference TRBV29-1 and TRBJ1-2, is SAVISQKPSRDICQRGTSLTIQCQVDSQVTMMFWYRQQPGQSLTLIATANQGSEATYESGFVIDKFPISRPNLTFSTLTVSNMSPEDSSIYLCSVDPVYGYTFGSGTRLTVV.